Sequencing of this TCR beta chain was carried out in a study of spatial heterogeneity in lung cancer. Time point in this sample: blood at routine non-recurrence follow-up after resection. Sequencing of whole RNA from tumor, nontumor lung or frozen PBMC involved no sorting. The CDR3 is 15 amino acids. Between the trimmed V and J ends, which lost 2 bases and 0 bases, there was a span of 11 bases. From the 5' RACE reads, TCRdb called clonotypes with MiXCR, one entry per CDR3 protein. The table has some 120,000 distinct CDR3 sequences, less than 15% seen once. This clonotype has a count of ten or more. This TCR came from a male donor with early-stage non-small cell lung cancer. Sequenced material: PBMCs, taken at follow-up. The chain employs TRBV12-3 or TRBV12-4 and TRBJ2-7, with D perhaps TRBD1 (6 bases). This CDR3 reads CASSLSRGSSYEQYF. CDR3 coding DNA: TGTGCCAGCAGTTTATCTAGGGGGAGCTCCTACGAGCAGTACTTC.